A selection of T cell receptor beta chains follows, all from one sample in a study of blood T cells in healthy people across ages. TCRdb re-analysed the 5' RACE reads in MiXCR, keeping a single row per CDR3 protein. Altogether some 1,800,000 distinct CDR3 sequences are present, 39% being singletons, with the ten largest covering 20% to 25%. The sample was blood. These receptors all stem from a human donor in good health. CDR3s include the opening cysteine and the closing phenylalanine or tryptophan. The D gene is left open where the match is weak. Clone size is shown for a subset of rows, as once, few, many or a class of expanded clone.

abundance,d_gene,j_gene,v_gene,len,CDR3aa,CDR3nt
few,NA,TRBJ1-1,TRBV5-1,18,CASSSTTITQGMNTEAFF,TGCGCCAGCAGCTCAACTACTATAACACAGGGAATGAACACTGAAGCTTTCTTT
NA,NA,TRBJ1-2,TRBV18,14,CASSPPLQNYGYTF,TGTGCCAGCTCACCACCCTTGCAGAACTATGGCTACACCTTC
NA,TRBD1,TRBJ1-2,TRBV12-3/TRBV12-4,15,CASSLTRQGAYGYTF,TGTGCCAGCAGTTTAACCCGGCAGGGGGCCTATGGCTACACCTTC
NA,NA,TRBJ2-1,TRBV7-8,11,CALHEIDEQFF,TGTGCCCTGCACGAAATAGATGAGCAGTTCTTC
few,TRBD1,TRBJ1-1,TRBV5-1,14,CASSWKTGDTEAFF,TGCGCCAGCAGCTGGAAAACAGGGGACACTGAAGCTTTCTTT
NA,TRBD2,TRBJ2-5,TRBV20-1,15,CSAHASGGLQETQYF,TGCAGTGCGCATGCTAGCGGGGGTCTCCAAGAGACCCAGTACTTC
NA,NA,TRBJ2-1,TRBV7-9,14,CASMSYASYNEQFF,TGTGCCAGTATGTCTTATGCCTCCTACAATGAGCAGTTCTTC
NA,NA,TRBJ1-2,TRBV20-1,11,CSARDQSGYTF,TGCAGTGCTAGAGATCAGTCAGGCTACACCTTC
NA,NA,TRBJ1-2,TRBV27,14,CASSTSESNYGYTF,TGTGCCAGCAGTACCTCGGAGTCCAACTATGGCTACACCTTC
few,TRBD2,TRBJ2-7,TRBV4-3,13,CASSAYGGYEQYF,TGCGCCAGCAGCGCGTACGGGGGGTACGAGCAGTACTTC
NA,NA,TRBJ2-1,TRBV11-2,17,CASSLVGATLSYNEQFF,TGTGCCAGCAGCTTAGTCGGGGCGACCCTCTCCTACAATGAGCAGTTCTTC
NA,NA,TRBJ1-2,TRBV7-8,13,CTSSLAQNYGYTF,TGTACCAGCAGCTTAGCCCAGAACTATGGCTACACCTTC
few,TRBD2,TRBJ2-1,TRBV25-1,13,CASTSPGRGEQFF,TGTGCCAGCACATCCCCCGGGCGGGGGGAGCAGTTCTTC
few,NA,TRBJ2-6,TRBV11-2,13,CATHPPGANVLTF,TGTGCCACCCATCCCCCTGGGGCCAACGTCCTGACTTTC
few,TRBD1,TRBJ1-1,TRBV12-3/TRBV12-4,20,CASSPTPGQTKSKLGTEAFF,TGTGCCAGCAGCCCAACCCCGGGACAGACCAAGAGTAAGCTTGGCACTGAAGCTTTCTTT
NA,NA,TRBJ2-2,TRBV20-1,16,CSARMSEVLNTGELFF,TGCAGTGCTAGGATGTCTGAGGTTTTGAACACCGGGGAGCTGTTTTTT
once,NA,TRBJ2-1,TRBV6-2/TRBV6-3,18,CASSYSQGTPFSYNEQFF,TGTGCCAGCAGTTATTCGCAGGGGACCCCTTTCTCCTACAATGAGCAGTTCTTC
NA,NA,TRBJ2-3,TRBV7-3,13,CASSAPGFDTQYF,TGTGCCAGCAGCGCCCCAGGGTTTGATACGCAGTATTTT
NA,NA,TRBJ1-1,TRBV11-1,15,CASSLEAAMNTEAFF,TGTGCCAGCAGCTTAGAGGCAGCTATGAACACTGAAGCTTTCTTT
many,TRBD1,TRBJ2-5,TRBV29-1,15,CSVRGTGLEQETQYF,TGCAGCGTCCGCGGGACAGGGCTAGAGCAAGAGACCCAGTACTTC
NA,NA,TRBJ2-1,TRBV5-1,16,CASSEQGQSSYNEQFF,TGCGCCAGCAGCGAACAGGGCCAGAGCTCCTACAATGAGCAGTTCTTC
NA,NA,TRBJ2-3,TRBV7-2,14,CASSPTWDSYTQYF,TGTGCCAGCAGCCCTACTTGGGACTCCTATACGCAGTATTTT
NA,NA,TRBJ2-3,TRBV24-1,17,CATSDPSLGLGTDTQYF,TGTGCCACCAGTGATCCTAGCCTAGGACTCGGGACAGATACGCAGTATTTT
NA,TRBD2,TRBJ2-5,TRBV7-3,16,CASSSTGGPRQETQYF,TGTGCCAGCAGTTCTACGGGGGGGCCCCGCCAAGAGACCCAGTACTTC
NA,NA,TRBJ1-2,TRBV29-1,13,CSVEDNARYGYTF,TGCAGCGTTGAAGATAATGCCAGATATGGCTACACCTTC
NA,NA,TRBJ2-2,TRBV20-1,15,CSASSLGPDTGELFF,TGCAGTGCTAGTTCACTCGGGCCCGACACCGGGGAGCTGTTTTTT
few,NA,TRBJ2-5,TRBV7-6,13,CASSPNLEETQYF,TGTGCCAGCAGTCCCAATTTGGAAGAGACCCAGTACTTC
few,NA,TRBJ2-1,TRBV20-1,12,CSASNSYNEQFF,TGCAGTGCTTCAAATTCCTACAATGAGCAGTTCTTC
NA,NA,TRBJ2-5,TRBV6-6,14,CASSSWGRGETRYF,TGTGCCAGCAGTTCTTGGGGCAGAGGAGAGACCCGGTACTTC
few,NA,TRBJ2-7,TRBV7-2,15,CASSLNWRLNYEQYF,TGTGCCAGCAGCTTAAATTGGAGACTTAACTACGAGCAGTACTTC
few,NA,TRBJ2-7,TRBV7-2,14,CASSLRGPEGEQYF,TGTGCCAGCAGCTTACGTGGACCAGAGGGGGAGCAGTACTTC
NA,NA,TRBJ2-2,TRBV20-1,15,CSARDSGGPTGELFF,TGCAGTGCCAGAGATTCCGGGGGCCCGACCGGGGAGCTGTTTTTT
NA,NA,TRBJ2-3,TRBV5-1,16,CASSLIRGTPTDTQYF,TGCGCCAGCAGCTTGATACGGGGGACCCCCACAGATACGCAGTATTTT
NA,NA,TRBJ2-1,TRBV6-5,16,CASSYGTYGSYNEQFF,TGTGCCAGCAGTTACGGGACCTATGGCTCCTACAATGAGCAGTTCTTC
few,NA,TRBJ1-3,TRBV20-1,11,CSANQGDTIYF,TGCAGTGCAAACCAGGGAGACACCATATATTTT
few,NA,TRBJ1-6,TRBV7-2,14,CASSLAGINSPLHF,TGTGCCAGCAGCTTAGCGGGGATCAATTCACCCCTCCACTTT
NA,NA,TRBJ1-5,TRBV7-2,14,CASSRLGVGQPQHF,TGTGCCAGTAGCCGACTTGGGGTCGGTCAGCCCCAGCATTTT
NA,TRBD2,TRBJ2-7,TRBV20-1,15,CSAAQRGRSYNEQYF,TGCAGTGCTGCTCAGCGGGGGAGGTCCTACAATGAGCAGTACTTC
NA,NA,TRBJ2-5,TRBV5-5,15,CASSGGAVSQETQYF,TGTGCCAGCAGCGGGGGGGCAGTTTCACAAGAGACCCAGTACTTC
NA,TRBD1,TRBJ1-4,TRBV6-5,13,CASRRQGWEKLFF,TGTGCCAGCAGGAGACAGGGGTGGGAAAAACTGTTTTTT
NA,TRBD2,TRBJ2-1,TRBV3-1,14,CASSQGGGGTEQFF,TGTGCCAGCAGCCAGGGCGGGGGGGGTACTGAGCAGTTCTTC
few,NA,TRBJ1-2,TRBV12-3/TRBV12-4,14,CASSPLRTGQGYTF,TGTGCCAGCAGCCCTCTTCGGACGGGGCAGGGCTACACCTTC
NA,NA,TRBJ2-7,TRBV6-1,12,CASILGPYEQYF,TGTGCCAGCATCCTAGGTCCCTACGAGCAGTACTTC